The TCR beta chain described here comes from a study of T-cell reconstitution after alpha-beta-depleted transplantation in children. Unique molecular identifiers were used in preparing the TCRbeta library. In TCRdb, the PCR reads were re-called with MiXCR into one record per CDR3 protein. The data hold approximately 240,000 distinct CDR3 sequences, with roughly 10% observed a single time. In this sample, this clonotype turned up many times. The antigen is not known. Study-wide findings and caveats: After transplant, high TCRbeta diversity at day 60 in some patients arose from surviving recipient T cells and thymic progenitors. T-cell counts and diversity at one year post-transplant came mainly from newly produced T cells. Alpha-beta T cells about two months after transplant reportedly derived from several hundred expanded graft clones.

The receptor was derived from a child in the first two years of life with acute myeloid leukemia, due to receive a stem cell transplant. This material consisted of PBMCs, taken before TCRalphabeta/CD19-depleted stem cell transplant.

The CDR3 is CSAKKSSYEQYF. CDR3 bases: TGCAGTGCAAAAAAGTCTTCCTACGAGCAGTACTTC. The chain recombines TRBV20-1 with TRBJ2-7; unclear D gene. Germline V lookup: CDR1 DFQATT, CDR2 SNEGSKA (reference sequence). The ends were cut back, 6 bases at V and 1 base at J, with 10 bases in the middle. CDR3 length equals 12 residues.